Presented here are 30 T cell receptor beta chains from one specimen sequenced in a study of blood T cell repertoires in COVID-19. Some clones are missing from TCRdb's copy, which holds only in-frame ones; the method was immunoSEQ multiplex PCR. In the table there are about 49,000 clones, 84% of which are singletons. Sequencing was carried out using peripheral blood. The receptors originated from a man aged 50-60 years with acute or convalescent COVID-19.

This chain uses TRBV7-9 with TRBJ1-2, with D perhaps matching TRBD1 (6 bases). Germline CDR1 is SEHNR and CDR2 is FQNEAQ (reference sequence). V lost 0 bases and J lost 5, with 16 bases in between. The length of the CDR3 is 16 residues. The CDR3 here is CASSLAATGRLYGYTF. CDR3 nucleotide sequence: TGTGCCAGCAGCTTAGCGGCGACAGGTCGACTTTATGGCTACACCTTC.

The chain recombines TRBV6-6 with TRBJ1-2; 10 positions match TRBD1. Germline V lookup: CDR1 MNHNY, CDR2 SVGAGI (reference sequence). V lost 5 bases and J lost 2; bases outside the gene matches: 5. The CDR3 has 15 amino acids. CDR3 sequence reads: CASSATTGGNYGYTF. CDR3 sequence (DNA): TGTGCCAGCAGTGCCACGACAGGGGGCAACTATGGCTACACCTTC.

The gene calls are TRBV5-1 and TRBJ2-3; D not certain. The CDR3 length is 14 residues. Trimming pared 0 bases from V and 8 bases from J, leaving 13 bases between. The germline V gene has CDR1 SGHRS and CDR2 YFSETQ. The CDR3 sequence is CASSLDAQMSTQYF. The CDR3 DNA is TGCGCCAGCAGCTTGGATGCCCAAATGAGTACGCAGTATTTT.

This chain connects TRBV5-5 to TRBJ2-2; TRBD2 agrees at 10 bases. Germline V CDR1 and CDR2: SGHKS, YYEKEE (reference sequence). The CDR3 contains 16 residues. V was pared by 4 bases and J by 5 bases, with 8 bases of the junction left unmatched. The CDR3 sequence: CASSTSGRGRTGELFF. In DNA, the CDR3 is TGTGCCAGCAGCACGAGCGGGAGGGGGCGAACCGGGGAGCTGTTTTTT.

The table lists this clone with a count of one. J is TRBJ1-5 and V is TRBV3-1 (or the pseudogene TRBV3-2); possibly TRBD1 for D (5 bases). This CDR3 contains 15 residues. Trimming left V 5 bases short and J 0 bases short, with 11 bases between. Per the germline V gene, CDR1 is LGHDT and CDR2 is YNNKEL (reference sequence). The CDR3 sequence: CASSATGYSNQPQHF. The CDR3 coding sequence is TGTGCCAGCAGCGCTACAGGTTATAGCAATCAGCCCCAGCATTTT.

The chain carries TRBV27 and TRBJ2-7; 7 nucleotides line up with TRBD1. Germline V gene data show CDR1 as MNHEY and CDR2 as SMNVEV (reference sequence). V lost 6 bases, J lost 3 bases, and 2 bases stayed unmatched. This CDR3 has 12 residues. The CDR3 here is CASRGQSYEQYF. The CDR3 bases are TGTGCCAGCAGGGGACAGAGCTACGAGCAGTACTTC.

This clone was counted between two and nine times. The chain combines TRBV11-2 with TRBJ1-1; a weak D match, TRBD1 (6 bases). Germline values: CDR1 SGHAT, CDR2 FQNNGV. This CDR3 spans 13 amino acids. Trimming took 6 bases from V and 1 from J, leaving 9 bases between them. The CDR3 spells CASSIQGNTEAFF. The CDR3, as DNA: TGTGCCAGCAGTATACAGGGGAACACTGAAGCTTTCTTT. Looking up the rest from reference TRBV11-2 and TRBJ1-1 gives the full variable domain: EAGVAQSPRYKIIEKRQSVAFWCNPISGHATLYWYQQILGQGPKLLIQFQNNGVVDDSQLPKDRFSAERLKGVDSTLKIQPAKLEDSAVYLCASSIQGNTEAFFGQGTRLTVV.

V usage is TRBV4-1 and J usage is TRBJ2-1; 8 positions match TRBD2. The ends lost 4 bases at V and 8 bases at J; junction bases unmatched: 10. CDR3 length: 15 residues. The germline V gene has CDR1 MGHRA and CDR2 YSYEKL. The CDR3: CASSRRAGGRDEQFF. The CDR3 DNA sequence: TGCGCCAGCAGCCGGCGGGCGGGAGGAAGGGATGAGCAGTTCTTC.

V usage is TRBV27 and J usage is TRBJ2-1, with 9 bases identical to TRBD1. This CDR3 has 17 residues. CDR1 is MNHEY, CDR2 SMNVEV, per germline (reference sequence). J lost 5 bases, V lost 2 bases, and 10 bases had no gene match. CDR3 residues: CASSLRGRDRVNNEQFF. DNA for the CDR3: TGTGCCAGCAGTTTAAGAGGCCGGGACAGGGTAAACAATGAGCAGTTCTTC.

This chain joins TRBV4-2 and TRBJ2-3; possible D gene TRBD2, 5 bases. CDR3 size: 18 residues. Trimming shortened V by 0 bases and J by 1 base, and 17 bases separated the two germline ends. CDR1 is LGHNA and CDR2 is YNFKEQ in the germline V gene. The CDR3 nucleotides read TGTGCCAGCAGCCAAGATTCCGTGTCGTCGGAGGGCACAGATACGCAGTATTTT. Encoded protein: CASSQDSVSSEGTDTQYF.

This chain uses TRBV19 with TRBJ2-1, with D possibly TRBD2 on 6 matching bases. The V end was cut by 2 bases, the J end by 3 bases, with 8 bases between. Germline values: CDR1 LNHDA, CDR2 SQIVND (reference sequence). The CDR3 is 14 residues long. CDR3 bases: TGTGCCAGTAGTATATCCGGGAGCTACAATGAGCAGTTCTTC. Amino acids: CASSISGSYNEQFF.

V and J are TRBV6-1 and TRBJ1-2; unclear D gene. This CDR3 is 13 amino acids long. V was trimmed by 2 bases and J by 1 base, leaving 5 bases between them. Germline CDR1 and CDR2: MNHNS and SASEGT. For the CDR3, the DNA is TGTGCCAGCAGTGAACAGGTTAACTATGGCTACACCTTC. Amino acids: CASSEQVNYGYTF.

This rearrangement joins TRBV7-9 to TRBJ2-7; D uncertain. CDR1 is SEHNR and CDR2 is FQNEAQ in the germline V gene (reference sequence). The CDR3 covers 14 residues. V lost 4 bases and J 0 bases, leaving 10 bases between the germline ends. The CDR3 region has the DNA TGTGCCAGCAGCTCTGGCAGAAGCTCCTACGAGCAGTACTTC. It encodes CASSSGRSSYEQYF.

V gene TRBV2 combines with J gene TRBJ2-7; 7 nucleotides match TRBD1. V trimming: 7 bases; J trimming: 3 bases; junction bases outside the gene matches: 15. From germline, CDR1 is SNHLY and CDR2 FYNNEI. The CDR3 is 16 amino acids. In DNA form, the CDR3 reads TGTGCCAGCACCCGCCCCGGACAGGACACACTCTACGAGCAGTACTTC. Amino acid sequence: CASTRPGQDTLYEQYF.

The gene calls are TRBV10-2 and TRBJ1-2, with 12 positions matching TRBD1. J lost 7 bases, V lost 6 bases, and 12 bases had no gene match. Per germline, CDR1 WSHSY and CDR2 SAAADI. The CDR3 covers 16 residues. This CDR3 reads CASSAGTGGGYSGYTF. The CDR3 DNA is TGCGCCAGCAGCGCCGGGACAGGGGGCGGTTACTCTGGCTACACCTTC.

This clone was observed a handful of times. V gene TRBV5-1 combines with J gene TRBJ2-5; D is unresolved. Trimming stripped 4 bases from V and 0 bases from J, with 4 bases between. Germline CDR1 reads SGHRS; CDR2 reads YFSETQ. CDR3 size: 12 residues. CDR3 nucleotides: TGCGCCAGCAGCGTAAACCAAGAGACCCAGTACTTC. Translation: CASSVNQETQYF.

This clone was seen only once. J is TRBJ2-5 and V is TRBV20-1, with no clear D. Deletions cut 3 bases from V and 5 bases from J, with 7 bases between. The CDR3 covers 11 residues. Germline lookup yields CDR1 DFQATT and CDR2 SNEGSKA (reference sequence). This chain's CDR3 is CSASFLETQYF. CDR3 in DNA: TGCAGTGCTAGTTTCTTGGAGACCCAGTACTTC.

This clone was recorded only once. The chain is built from TRBV29-1 and TRBJ2-2; perhaps TRBD2 as D (6 bases). V lost 4 bases to trimming and J lost 3 bases, with 12 bases between them. Per the germline V gene, CDR1 is SQVTM and CDR2 is ANQGSEA. The CDR3 has 14 residues. CDR3 sequence (DNA): TGCAGCGTTGCTTGGGGACTTTACACCGGGGAGCTGTTTTTT. Translating gives CSVAWGLYTGELFF.

V usage is TRBV28 and J usage is TRBJ1-5, with a possible D match to TRBD1 (5 bases). Trimming removed 8 bases from V and 1 base from J, with 9 bases in between. This CDR3 has 13 residues. Germline loops: CDR1 MDHEN, CDR2 SYDVKM. The CDR3 loop is CASRGMSNQPQHF. CDR3 sequence (DNA): TGTGCCAGCCGGGGGATGAGCAATCAGCCCCAGCATTTT.

The rearrangement links TRBV6-1 to TRBJ1-5, with TRBD1 matching over 7 bases. The V gene's germline CDR1 is MNHNS and CDR2 SASEGT. The V gene end was trimmed by 5 bases and the J gene end by 6 bases; junction bases not matched to a gene: 7. This CDR3 is built from 14 residues. The CDR3 loop reads CASSRQGSVQPQHF. CDR3 sequence (DNA): TGTGCCAGCAGTAGACAGGGCTCTGTTCAGCCCCAGCATTTT.

This rearrangement joins TRBV2 to TRBJ2-2, with D unresolved. The V end lost 9 bases, the J end lost 0 bases, and 8 bases lay between the germline ends. The germline V gene has CDR1 SNHLY and CDR2 FYNNEI. The CDR3 spans 13 residues. CDR3 protein: CARSSPNTGELFF. In nucleotides, the CDR3 is TGTGCCAGATCCAGTCCGAACACCGGGGAGCTGTTTTTT. Complete variable domain (other parts from reference TRBV2 and TRBJ2-2): EPEVTQTPSHQVTQMGQEVILRCVPISNHLYFYWYRQILGQKVEFLVSFYNNEISEKSEIFDDQFSVERPDGSNFTLKIRSTKLEDSAMYFCARSSPNTGELFFGEGSRLTVL.

This clone was picked up one time. The genes are TRBV7-8 and TRBJ1-3; D uncertain. Germline V lookup: CDR1 SGHVS, CDR2 FQNEAQ. The CDR3 is 14 residues long. V was shortened by 3 bases and J by 3 bases, with 9 bases between the two germline ends. CDR3 region: CASSFSYFGNTIYF. The CDR3 DNA sequence: TGTGCCAGCAGCTTTTCCTATTTTGGAAACACCATATATTTT.

This clone came up a few times. The rearrangement links TRBV24-1 to TRBJ2-7, with 8 bases aligning to TRBD2. The V segment lost 6 bases and the J segment 5 bases; nucleotides outside the gene matches: 5. The CDR3 covers 13 residues. Looked up from germline, CDR1 is KGHDR and CDR2 is SFDVKD. CDR3 region: CATSTGLANEQYF. The CDR3 DNA follows: TGTGCCACCAGTACAGGACTAGCCAACGAGCAGTACTTC.

In this sample, this clone turned up a few times. J is TRBJ2-7 and V is TRBV3-1 (or the pseudogene TRBV3-2); D is ambiguous. V lost 2 bases and J lost 7, with 6 bases in between. Germline CDR1 is LGHDT and CDR2 is YNNKEL (reference sequence). The CDR3 contains 11 residues. The CDR3 loop is CASSQRLEQYF. The CDR3 DNA reads TGTGCCAGCAGCCAACGTTTAGAGCAGTACTTC.

The chain links TRBV4-1 to TRBJ2-1, with D unclear. The CDR3 sequence is 14 residues long. Germline V gene sequence: CDR1 MGHRA, CDR2 YSYEKL. The V gene lost 8 bases and the J gene lost 2 bases, with 13 bases spanning the gap. The DNA of the CDR3 is TGCGCCAGCTCCGTGGCCACCCCCTACAATGAGCAGTTCTTC. Protein product: CASSVATPYNEQFF.

This clone was seen only once. The chain employs TRBV4-2 and TRBJ2-1; 8 bases fit TRBD2. This CDR3 has 15 residues. The germline V gene encodes CDR1 LGHNA and CDR2 YNFKEQ. With V trimmed by 4 bases and J by 0 bases, 2 bases remained unmatched. Here the CDR3 reads CASSPGLASYNEQFF. The CDR3 DNA sequence: TGTGCCAGCAGCCCCGGACTAGCCTCCTACAATGAGCAGTTCTTC.

The rearrangement uses TRBV30 and TRBJ1-6, with D unresolved. CDR3 size: 14 residues. CDR1 and CDR2 (germline): GTSNPN, SVGIG (reference sequence). The germline V and J ends were trimmed by 2 bases and 0 bases, with 5 bases remaining between them. CDR3 nucleotides: TGTGCCTGGAGTAGAGGCTCCTATAATTCACCCCTCCACTTT. Translation gives CAWSRGSYNSPLHF.

This clone was recorded a few times. The chain combines TRBV10-1 with TRBJ2-1; D is uncertain. Trimming stripped 2 bases from V and 1 base from J, with 12 bases between. Germline CDR1 and CDR2: WNHNN and SYGVQD (reference sequence). The CDR3 has 16 amino acids. The CDR3 reads CASSEGPVTSYNEQFF. The CDR3 DNA sequence: TGCGCCAGCAGTGAGGGTCCTGTTACATCCTACAATGAGCAGTTCTTC.

This chain connects TRBV10-3 to TRBJ2-1, with a possible D match to TRBD2 (6 bases). Per the germline V gene, CDR1 is ENHRY and CDR2 is SYGVKD. V lost 3 bases, J lost 5 bases, and 14 bases lay in between. This CDR3 is 15 amino acids long. The CDR3 protein is CAISDGGKRNNEQFF. Written as DNA, the CDR3 is TGTGCCATCAGTGATGGGGGGAAGCGGAACAATGAGCAGTTCTTC.

The rearrangement uses TRBV11-2 and TRBJ1-2; 7 bases line up with TRBD1. J was trimmed by 8 bases and V by 1 base; bases with no gene match: 7. Per germline, CDR1 SGHAT and CDR2 FQNNGV. The CDR3 totals 14 residues. CDR3 DNA sequence: TGTGCCAGCAGCTTAGGACAGGGAAGGTGGGGCTACACCTTC. Translation gives CASSLGQGRWGYTF.